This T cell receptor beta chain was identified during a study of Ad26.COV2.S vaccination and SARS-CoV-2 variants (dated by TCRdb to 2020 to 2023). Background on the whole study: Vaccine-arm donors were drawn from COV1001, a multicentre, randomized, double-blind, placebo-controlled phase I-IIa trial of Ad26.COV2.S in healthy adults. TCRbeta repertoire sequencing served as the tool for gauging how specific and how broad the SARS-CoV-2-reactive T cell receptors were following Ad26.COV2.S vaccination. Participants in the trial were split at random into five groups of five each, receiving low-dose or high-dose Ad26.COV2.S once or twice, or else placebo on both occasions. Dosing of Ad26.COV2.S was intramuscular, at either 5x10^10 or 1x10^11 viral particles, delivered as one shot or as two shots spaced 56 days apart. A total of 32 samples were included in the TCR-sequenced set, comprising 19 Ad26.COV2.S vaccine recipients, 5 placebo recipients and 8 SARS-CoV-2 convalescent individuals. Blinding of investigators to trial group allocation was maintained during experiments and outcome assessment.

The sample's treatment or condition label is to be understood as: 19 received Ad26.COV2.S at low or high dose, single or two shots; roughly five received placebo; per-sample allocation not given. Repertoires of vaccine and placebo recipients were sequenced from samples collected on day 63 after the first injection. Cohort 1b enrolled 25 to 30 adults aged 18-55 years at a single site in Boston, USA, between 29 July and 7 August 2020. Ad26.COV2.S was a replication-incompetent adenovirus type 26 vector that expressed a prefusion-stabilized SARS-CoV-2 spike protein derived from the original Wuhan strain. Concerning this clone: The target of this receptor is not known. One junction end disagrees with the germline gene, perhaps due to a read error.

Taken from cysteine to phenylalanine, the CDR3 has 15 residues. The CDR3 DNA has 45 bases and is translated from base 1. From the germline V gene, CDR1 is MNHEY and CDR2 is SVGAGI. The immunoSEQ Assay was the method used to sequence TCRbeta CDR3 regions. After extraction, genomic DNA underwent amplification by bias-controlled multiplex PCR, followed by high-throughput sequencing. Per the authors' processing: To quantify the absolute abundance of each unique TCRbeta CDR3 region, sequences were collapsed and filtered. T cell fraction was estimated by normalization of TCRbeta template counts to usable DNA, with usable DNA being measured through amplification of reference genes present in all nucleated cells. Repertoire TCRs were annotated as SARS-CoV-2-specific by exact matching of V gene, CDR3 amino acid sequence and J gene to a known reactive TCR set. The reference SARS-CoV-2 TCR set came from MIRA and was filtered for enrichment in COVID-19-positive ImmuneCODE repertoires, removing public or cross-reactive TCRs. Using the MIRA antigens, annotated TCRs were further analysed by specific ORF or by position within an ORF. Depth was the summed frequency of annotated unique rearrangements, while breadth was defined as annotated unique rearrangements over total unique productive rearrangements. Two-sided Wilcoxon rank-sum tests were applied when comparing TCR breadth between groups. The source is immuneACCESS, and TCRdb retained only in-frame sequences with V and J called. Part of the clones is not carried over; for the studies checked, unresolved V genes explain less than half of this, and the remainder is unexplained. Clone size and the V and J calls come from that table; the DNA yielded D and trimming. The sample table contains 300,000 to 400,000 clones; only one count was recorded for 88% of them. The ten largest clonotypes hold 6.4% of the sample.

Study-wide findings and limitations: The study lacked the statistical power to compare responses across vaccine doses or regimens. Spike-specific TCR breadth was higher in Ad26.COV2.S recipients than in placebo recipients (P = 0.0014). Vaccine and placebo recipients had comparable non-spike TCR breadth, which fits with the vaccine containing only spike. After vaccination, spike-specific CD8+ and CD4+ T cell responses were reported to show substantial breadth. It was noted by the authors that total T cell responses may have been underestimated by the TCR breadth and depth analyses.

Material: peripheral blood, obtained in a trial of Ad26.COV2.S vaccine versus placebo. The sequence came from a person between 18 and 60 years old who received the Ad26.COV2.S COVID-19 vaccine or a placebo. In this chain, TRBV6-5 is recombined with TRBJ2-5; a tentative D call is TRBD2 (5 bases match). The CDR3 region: CASSEGYNTRESQYF. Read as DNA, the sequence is TGTGCCAGCAGCGAGGGATATAATACAAGAGAGTCCCAGTACTTC.